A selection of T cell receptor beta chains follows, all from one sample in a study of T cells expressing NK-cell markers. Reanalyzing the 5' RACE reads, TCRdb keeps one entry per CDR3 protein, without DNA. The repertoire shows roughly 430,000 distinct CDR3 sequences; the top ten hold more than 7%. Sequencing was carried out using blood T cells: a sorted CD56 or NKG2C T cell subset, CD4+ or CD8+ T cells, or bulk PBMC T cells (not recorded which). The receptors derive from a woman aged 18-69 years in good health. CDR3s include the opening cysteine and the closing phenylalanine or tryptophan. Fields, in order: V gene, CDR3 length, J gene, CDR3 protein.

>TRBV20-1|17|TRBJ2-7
CSAQETHPGQGSYEQYF
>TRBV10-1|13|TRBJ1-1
CASSEGEWTEAFF
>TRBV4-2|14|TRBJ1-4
CASSQGATNEKLFF
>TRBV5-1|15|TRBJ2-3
CASSTDQPLTDTQYF
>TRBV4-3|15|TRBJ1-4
CASSPPGRFKEKLFF
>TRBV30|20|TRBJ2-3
CAWSVLPLLAGATSTDTQYF
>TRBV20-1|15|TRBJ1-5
CSAKSYGGGNQPQHF
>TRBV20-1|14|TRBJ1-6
CSARAAGKNSPLHF
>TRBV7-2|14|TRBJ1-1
CASSLAAGRTEAFF
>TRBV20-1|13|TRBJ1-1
CSARAGGGTEAFF
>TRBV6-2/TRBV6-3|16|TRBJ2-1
CASSPRGLSSYNEQFF
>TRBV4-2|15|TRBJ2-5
CASSQGLGQEETQYF
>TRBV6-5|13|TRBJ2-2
CASSYIGLWELFF
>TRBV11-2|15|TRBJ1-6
CASSFLAGGDSPLHF
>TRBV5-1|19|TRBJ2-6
CASSLAGTGLLAGANVLTF
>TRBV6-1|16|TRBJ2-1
CASSEWGGGSYNEQFF
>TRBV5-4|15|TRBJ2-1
CASSLTHKAGNEQFF
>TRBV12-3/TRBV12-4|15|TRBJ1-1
CASRRGWGRYTEAFF
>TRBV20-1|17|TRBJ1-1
CSAIRTGGRDLNTEAFF
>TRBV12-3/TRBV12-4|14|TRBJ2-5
CASSPRALQETQYF
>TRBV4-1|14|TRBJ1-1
CASSQDRGYTEAFF
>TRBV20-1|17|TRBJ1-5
CSARDFGTNGVNQPQHF
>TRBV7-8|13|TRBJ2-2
CGLAGENTGELFF
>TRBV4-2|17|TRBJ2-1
CASSLLAGTAVTNEQFF
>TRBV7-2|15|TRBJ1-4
CASSLGGRGNEKLFF
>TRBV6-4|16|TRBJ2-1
CASSDSGPDGGNEQFF
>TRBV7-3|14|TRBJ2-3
CASSSGTGSDTQYF
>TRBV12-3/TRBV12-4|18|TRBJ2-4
CASNRLDRSTIAKNIQYF
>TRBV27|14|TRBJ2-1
CASSFGTGLGEQFF
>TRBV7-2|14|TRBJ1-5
CASSANRGTQPQHF
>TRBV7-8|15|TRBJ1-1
CASSPGAFRNTEAFF
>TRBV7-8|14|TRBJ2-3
CATGSVMWTDTQYF
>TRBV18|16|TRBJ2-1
CASSPGTTSSYNEQFF
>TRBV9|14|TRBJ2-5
CASSPPSGEETQYF
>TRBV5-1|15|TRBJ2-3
CASSWRTGGTDTQYF
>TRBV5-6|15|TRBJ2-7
CASSRGLWGTYEQYF
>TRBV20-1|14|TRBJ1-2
CSAREGQGMGGYTF
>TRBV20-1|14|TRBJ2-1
CSAAIADRYNEQFF
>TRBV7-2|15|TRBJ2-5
CASTTSTRYQETQYF
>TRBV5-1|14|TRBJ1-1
CASSLSWQVTEAFF
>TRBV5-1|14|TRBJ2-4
CASSLAAAKNIQYF
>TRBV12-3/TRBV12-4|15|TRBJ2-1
CASSFRGGANNEQFF
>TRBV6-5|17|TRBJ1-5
CASSYSGGQSSNQPQHF
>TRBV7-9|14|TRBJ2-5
CASSLMREGETQYF
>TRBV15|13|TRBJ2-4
CATAGIAKNIQYF
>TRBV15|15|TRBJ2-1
CATSRGDSLYNEQFF
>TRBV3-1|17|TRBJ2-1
CASSPQGLATSYNEQFF
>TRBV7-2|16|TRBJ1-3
CASSGRDGHSGNTIYF
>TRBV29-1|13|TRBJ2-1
CSAAGGLYNEQFF
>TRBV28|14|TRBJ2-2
CASSLQGEVGELFF
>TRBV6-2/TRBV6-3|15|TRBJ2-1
CASSYRFSTYNEQFF
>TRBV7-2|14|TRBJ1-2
CASSLSRQGSGYTF
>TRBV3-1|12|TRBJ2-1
CASSQTLNEQFF
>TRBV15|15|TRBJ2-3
CATSRDNQSRDTQYF
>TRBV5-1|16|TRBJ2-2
CASNARRPGNTGELFF
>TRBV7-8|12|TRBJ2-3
CASLAGGNTQYF
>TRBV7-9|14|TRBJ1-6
CASSLTEINSPLHF